This T cell receptor beta chain was sequenced during a study of cytomegalovirus exposure and HLA in healthy donors. The PCR made use of 60 Vbeta and 13 Jbeta primers. Profiling relied on immunoSEQ multiplex PCR, and the TCRdb table lists in-frame clones only, not all of them. The table shows under 200,000 clones, with roughly four fifths occurring only once. Study observations and caveats: According to a later analysis, most TCR beta chains associated with CMV appeared HLA-restricted. The authors enumerated roughly 160 TCR beta chains as linked to cytomegalovirus. A later analysis found TCR association rates differed by HLA locus, highest for DRB1 and lowest for HLA-C. Several top significant clusters appeared, in a later analysis, to be linked to common viral pathogens.

The count of this clone is one. Antigen: not known. Trimming shortened V by 5 bases and J by 4 bases, and 7 bases separated the two germline ends. This CDR3 contains 12 residues. Germline V gene lookup returns CDR1 PRHDT and CDR2 FYEKMQ (reference sequence). The clonotype comes from a man aged 40-49 years in good health and CMV-seronegative. The chain links TRBV13 to TRBJ2-3; the D is unclear. The sample was PBMCs. The CDR3: CASSQGADTQYF. CDR3 nucleotide sequence: TGTGCCAGCAGCCAAGGAGCAGATACGCAGTATTTT.